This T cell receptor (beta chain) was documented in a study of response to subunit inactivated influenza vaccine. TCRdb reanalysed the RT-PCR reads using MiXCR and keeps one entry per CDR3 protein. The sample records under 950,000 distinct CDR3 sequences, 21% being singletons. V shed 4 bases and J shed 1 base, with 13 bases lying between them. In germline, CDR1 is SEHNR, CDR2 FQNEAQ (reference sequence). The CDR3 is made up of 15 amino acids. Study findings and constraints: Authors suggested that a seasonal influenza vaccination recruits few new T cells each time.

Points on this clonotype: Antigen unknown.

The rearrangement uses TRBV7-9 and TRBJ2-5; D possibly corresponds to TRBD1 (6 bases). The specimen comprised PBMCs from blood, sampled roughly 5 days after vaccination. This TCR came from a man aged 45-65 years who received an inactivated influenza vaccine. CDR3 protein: CASSSSGEVQETQYF. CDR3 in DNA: TGTGCCAGCAGCTCTTCAGGGGAAGTCCAAGAGACCCAGTACTTC.